These 14 T cell receptor beta chains share one sample of origin, sequenced in a study of spatial heterogeneity in lung cancer. Noted time point: sample taken at primary tumor resection. Each CDR3 protein gets one entry after TCRdb re-called the 5' RACE reads with MiXCR. The sample records roughly 25,000 distinct CDR3 sequences, 7% being singletons. This sample comprised PBMCs, obtained at surgery. Receptors were obtained from a male donor with early-stage non-small cell lung cancer.

This clonotype was counted between two and nine times. The chain recombines TRBV6-5 with TRBJ2-2, with D maybe TRBD2 (6 bases). Germline lookup yields CDR1 MNHEY and CDR2 SVGAGI. The CDR3 is 16 residues long. The V and J ends lost 2 bases and 3 bases respectively, with 13 bases between them. The CDR3, as DNA: TGTGCCAGCAGTTACAAGGGACTGACATACACCGGGGAGCTGTTTTTT. Translation: CASSYKGLTYTGELFF.

This clonotype occurred many times. The V and J genes are TRBV30 and TRBJ1-1; D ambiguous. This CDR3 comprises 11 residues. Trimming stripped 2 bases from V and 7 bases from J, with 8 bases between. Germline V gives CDR1 GTSNPN, CDR2 SVGIG (reference sequence). The CDR3 loop reads CAWSRAIEAFF. The CDR3 DNA is TGTGCCTGGAGTCGGGCCATTGAAGCTTTCTTT.

This clonotype was found many times. The chain recombines TRBV20-1 with TRBJ2-7; perhaps TRBD2 as D (6 bases). The CDR3 covers 12 residues. Trimming stripped 3 bases from V and 3 bases from J, with 9 bases between. Germline V CDR1 and CDR2: DFQATT, SNEGSKA (reference sequence). The CDR3 nucleotides are TGCAGTGCTAGCGGGAGTTTCTACGAGCAGTACTTC. Amino acid sequence: CSASGSFYEQYF.

This clonotype was found many times. The chain links TRBV5-1 to TRBJ2-5, with D perhaps matching TRBD1 (6 bases). V lost 0 bases to trimming and J lost 5 bases, with 8 bases between them. CDR1 SGHRS and CDR2 YFSETQ come from the germline V gene. This CDR3 contains 13 residues. The CDR3 DNA reads as TGCGCCAGCAGCTTGGACAGGGTCGAGACCCAGTACTTC. Its translation: CASSLDRVETQYF. Using reference TRBV5-1 and TRBJ2-5 for the parts outside the CDR3, the full variable domain is KAGVTQTPRYLIKTRGQQVTLSCSPISGHRSVSWYQQTPGQGLQFLFEYFSETQRNKGNFPGRFSGRQFSNSRSEMNVSTLELGDSALYLCASSLDRVETQYFGPGTRLLVL.

By share, this clonotype ranks as medium-sized (0.01 to 0.1%). The rearrangement links TRBV6-6 to TRBJ1-3; tentative D call: TRBD1 (5 bases). Germline V gives CDR1 MNHNY, CDR2 SVGAGI (reference sequence). The CDR3 extends over 11 amino acids. The V gene lost 7 bases and the J gene lost 8 bases, with 9 bases spanning the gap. The CDR3 DNA reads as TGTGCCAGCATGTTGGGGGACACCATATATTTT. Its translation is CASMLGDTIYF.

This clonotype showed up many times. J is TRBJ2-3 and V is TRBV5-1; D unclear. This CDR3 has 14 residues. The germline V gene encodes CDR1 SGHRS and CDR2 YFSETQ. V shed 4 bases and J shed 4 bases, with 13 bases lying between them. CDR3 loop: CASSPPGRPDTQYF. In DNA form, the CDR3 reads TGCGCCAGCAGCCCACCCGGTCGGCCAGATACGCAGTATTTT.

This clonotype came up many times. As DNA, the CDR3 is TGTGCCAGCAGCCCTGGGGTACGCCCCACAGATACGCAGTATTTT. It specifies CASSPGVRPTDTQYF. V and J are TRBV9 and TRBJ2-3; no clear D gene. Germline V gene data show CDR1 as SGDLS and CDR2 as YYNGEE. CDR3 length equals 15 residues. Trimming shortened V by 4 bases and J by 2 bases, and 14 bases separated the two germline ends.

The rearrangement uses TRBV20-1 and TRBJ1-6, with D perhaps TRBD1 (5 bases). V was clipped by 3 bases and J by 1 base, with 16 bases between them. Germline CDR1 and CDR2: DFQATT and SNEGSKA (reference sequence). The CDR3 is made up of 17 amino acids. DNA of the CDR3: TGCAGTGCTAGGAAGGGGCAGGGTTTATCCTATAATTCACCCCTCCACTTT. It encodes CSARKGQGLSYNSPLHF.

V usage is TRBV18 and J usage is TRBJ2-5; D gene ambiguous. Germline lookup yields CDR1 KGHSH and CDR2 LQKENI. Trimming removed 3 bases from V and 3 bases from J, with 11 bases in between. The CDR3 has 14 amino acids. The CDR3 sequence is CASSPDHHKETQYF. The DNA for the CDR3 is TGTGCCAGCTCACCCGACCATCATAAAGAGACCCAGTACTTC.

The sample holds many counts of this clonotype. V usage is TRBV9 and J usage is TRBJ2-1; 11 nucleotides match TRBD2. There are 15 residues in the CDR3. In germline, CDR1 is SGDLS, CDR2 YYNGEE. The junction had 6 bases not matched to a gene; V was cut back by 5 bases and J by 5 bases. The DNA for the CDR3 is TGTGCCAGCAGTTTCACTAGCGGGGGTCACAATGAGCAGTTCTTC. This gives the protein CASSFTSGGHNEQFF.

The sample holds a few counts of this clonotype. V is TRBV19 and J is TRBJ2-7; perhaps TRBD2 as D (5 bases). Per the germline V gene, CDR1 is LNHDA and CDR2 is SQIVND (reference sequence). Between the trimmed V and J ends, which lost 9 bases and 1 base, there was a span of 16 bases. The CDR3 runs 14 residues. DNA of the CDR3: TGTGCCAGCCGCCGAGGGCCGAATTCCTACGAGCAGTACTTC. Its protein is CASRRGPNSYEQYF.

Within the sample, this clonotype is medium-sized. This chain connects TRBV28 to TRBJ2-1, with no clear D. Trimming removed 3 bases at V and 0 bases at J, with 6 bases between. Per germline, CDR1 MDHEN and CDR2 SYDVKM. The CDR3 is 14 residues long. This CDR3 reads CASSFLSSYNEQFF. The CDR3 region has the DNA TGTGCCAGCAGTTTCCTGAGCTCCTACAATGAGCAGTTCTTC.

Comment on this clonotype: Possible read error: a much larger clone is one base away. The chain is built from TRBV7-7 and TRBJ2-1, with TRBD1 identical over 10 bases. The CDR3 totals 15 residues. The junction had 9 bases not matched to a gene; V was cut back by 5 bases and J by 8 bases. Germline CDR1 reads SSHAT; CDR2 reads FNYEAQ (reference sequence). CDR3 nucleotides: TGTGCCAGCAGCCTTGGGACAGGGGTTCACGATGAGCAGTTCTTC. It specifies CASSLGTGVHDEQFF.

This clonotype was seen only a few times. It may be a read error: a sequence one base away is much more abundant. The chain combines TRBV5-1 with TRBJ2-1; D is possibly TRBD2 (5 bases). The CDR3 contains 15 residues. Germline lookup yields CDR1 SGHRS and CDR2 YFSETQ. In DNA form, the CDR3 reads TGCGTCAGCAGCCCCTCGGAGGAGACCTACAATGAGCAGTTCTTC. Protein: CVSSPSEETYNEQFF.